What follows are 21 T cell receptor beta chains derived from one specimen sequenced in a study of blood T cell repertoires in COVID-19. Sequencing used immunoSEQ multiplex PCR; TCRdb keeps in-frame clones, though not all of them. The sample contains a few hundred thousand clones, around 84% of which appear only once. Material: peripheral blood. The source of these receptors is a human donor in a cohort sampled during active COVID-19.

This chain uses TRBV28 with TRBJ2-1; 13 nucleotides align to TRBD2. V gave up 5 bases and J gave up 4 bases; unmatched junction bases: 5. The CDR3 spans 16 residues. Looked up from germline, CDR1 is MDHEN and CDR2 is SYDVKM. The DNA for the CDR3 is TGTGCCAGCAGTCTTCCGGGACTAGCGGGGTACAATGAGCAGTTCTTC. It specifies CASSLPGLAGYNEQFF.

In its sample, this clone was seen a few times. The chain couples TRBV5-1 to TRBJ2-7, with D perhaps TRBD2 (6 bases). In germline, CDR1 is SGHRS, CDR2 YFSETQ. The CDR3 spans 15 residues. V lost 0 bases and J 0 bases, leaving 10 bases between the germline ends. The CDR3 DNA reads as TGCGCCAGCAGCTTGGTGGCGGGAAGCTCCTACGAGCAGTACTTC. Translating it yields CASSLVAGSSYEQYF.

The V call is TRBV6-5, the J call TRBJ2-7, with TRBD1 matching 10 bases. The CDR3 loop spans 15 amino acids. V shed 7 bases and J 2 bases; nucleotides not matched to a gene: 8. The germline V gene encodes CDR1 MNHEY and CDR2 SVGAGI. This chain's CDR3 is CASIPRGQGPYEQYF. In DNA, the CDR3 is TGTGCCAGCATCCCGAGGGGACAGGGGCCCTACGAGCAGTACTTC.

The chain carries TRBV15 and TRBJ2-1, with TRBD2 matching 7 bases. Trimming took 0 bases from V and 0 from J; bases not matched to a gene: 5. CDR1 LNHNV and CDR2 YYDKDF come from the germline V gene (reference sequence). The CDR3 totals 17 residues. CDR3 amino acids: CATSRDWGGSSYNEQFF. The CDR3 DNA reads TGTGCCACCAGCAGAGATTGGGGGGGGAGCTCCTACAATGAGCAGTTCTTC.

The chain uses TRBV4-1 and TRBJ2-2, with a weak D call TRBD1 (5 bases). Germline CDR1 reads MGHRA; CDR2 reads YSYEKL. Trimming removed 4 bases at V and 4 bases at J, with 10 bases between. The CDR3 has 14 residues. CDR3: CASSPRETTGELFF. Here the CDR3 DNA reads TGCGCCAGCAGCCCCAGGGAAACCACCGGGGAGCTGTTTTTT.

The CDR3 protein is CASSFRASGRTGELFF. In DNA, the CDR3 is TGTGCCAGCAGTTTCAGGGCTAGCGGGAGAACCGGGGAGCTGTTTTTT. The genes are TRBV28 and TRBJ2-2; the match to TRBD2 covers 10 bases. The CDR3 spans 16 residues. Germline V CDR1 and CDR2: MDHEN, SYDVKM. V shed 3 bases, J shed 5 bases, and the junction held 6 bases outside the gene matches. The full variable domain, its missing parts supplied by reference TRBV28 and TRBJ2-2, is DVKVTQSSRYLVKRTGEKVFLECVQDMDHENMFWYRQDPGLGLRLIYFSYDVKMKEKGDIPEGYSVSREKKERFSLILESASTNQTSMYLCASSFRASGRTGELFFGEGSRLTVL.

CDR3 residues: CASSFLRQGNEKLFF. CDR3 coding DNA: TGTGCCAGCAGTTTTCTCCGACAGGGGAATGAAAAACTGTTTTTT. The chain is built from TRBV27 and TRBJ1-4; 8 bases are shared with TRBD1. With V trimmed by 3 bases and J by 5 bases, 5 bases remained unmatched. Germline V gene sequence: CDR1 MNHEY, CDR2 SMNVEV (reference sequence). This CDR3 contains 15 residues. Drawing the rest from reference TRBV27 and TRBJ1-4, the complete variable domain is EAQVTQNPRYLITVTGKKLTVTCSQNMNHEYMSWYRQDPGLGLRQIYYSMNVEVTDKGDVPEGYKVSRKEKRNFPLILESPSPNQTSLYFCASSFLRQGNEKLFFGSGTQLSVL.

The V call is TRBV7-9, the J call TRBJ2-3, with D uncertain. V dropped 5 bases and J dropped 5 bases, with 8 bases sitting between them. The CDR3 contains 12 residues. Germline V gives CDR1 SEHNR, CDR2 FQNEAQ (reference sequence). This chain's CDR3 is CASSLPLDTQYF. For the CDR3, the DNA is TGTGCCAGCAGCCTACCCCTAGATACGCAGTATTTT.

This clone was seen once. The rearrangement links TRBV7-2 to TRBJ2-5; 8 bases map to TRBD1. The CDR3 consists of 16 residues. The junction had 12 bases not matched to a gene; V was cut back by 5 bases and J by 4 bases. CDR1 and CDR2 from the germline V gene are SGHTA and FQGNSA. This chain's CDR3 is CASSTGGQETGETQYF. DNA of the CDR3: TGTGCCAGCAGCACCGGGGGACAGGAAACGGGAGAGACCCAGTACTTC.

The chain is built from TRBV27 and TRBJ2-3, with 10 bases matching TRBD2. The germline V gene has CDR1 MNHEY and CDR2 SMNVEV (reference sequence). There are 15 residues in the CDR3. With 8 bases clipped from V and 2 bases from J, the junction kept 7 bases outside the gene matches. Here the CDR3 reads CASLLAGRLTDTQYF. The CDR3 coding sequence is TGTGCCAGCTTACTAGCGGGACGACTCACAGATACGCAGTATTTT.

The chain joins TRBV2 to TRBJ1-5; D is unclear. Trimming pared 4 bases from V and 2 bases from J, leaving 21 bases between. Germline V CDR1 and CDR2: SNHLY, FYNNEI. This CDR3 contains 18 residues. CDR3 sequence reads: CASSGGGQFLGGNQPQHF. The CDR3 DNA reads as TGTGCCAGCAGTGGCGGAGGCCAGTTTCTCGGGGGCAATCAGCCCCAGCATTTT.

The chain carries TRBV6-5 and TRBJ2-7; TRBD2 is a possible D gene (6 bases). CDR1 MNHEY and CDR2 SVGAGI come from the germline V gene. V was cut by 5 bases and J by 12 bases, with 14 bases left in between. There are 11 residues in the CDR3. The CDR3 sequence is CASSNLAVWYF. DNA for the CDR3: TGTGCCAGCAGTAATTTAGCGGTCTGGTACTTC.

The rearrangement links TRBV4-1 to TRBJ2-5; 7 positions match TRBD1. This CDR3 has 15 amino acids. V lost 1 base, J lost 5 bases, and 7 bases stayed unmatched. Germline V gives CDR1 MGHRA, CDR2 YSYEKL. The CDR3: CASSQGATGIETQYF. CDR3 nucleotide sequence: TGCGCCAGCAGCCAAGGGGCGACAGGGATTGAGACCCAGTACTTC.

Concerning this clone itself: The sample carries other DNA sequences with the same CDR3. V usage is TRBV2 and J usage is TRBJ2-1; D gene ambiguous. The CDR3 is made up of 14 amino acids. CDR1 and CDR2 from the germline V gene are SNHLY and FYNNEI. The V end was cut by 2 bases, the J end by 4 bases, with 9 bases between. In DNA form, the CDR3 reads TGTGCCAGCAGTGAAACCAGAGGTTACAATGAGCAGTTCTTC. Translated, it gives CASSETRGYNEQFF. Filled out from reference TRBV2 and TRBJ2-1, the complete variable domain reads EPEVTQTPSHQVTQMGQEVILRCVPISNHLYFYWYRQILGQKVEFLVSFYNNEISEKSEIFDDQFSVERPDGSNFTLKIRSTKLEDSAMYFCASSETRGYNEQFFGPGTRLTVL.

V and J are TRBV18 and TRBJ2-1; D is perhaps TRBD1 (5 bases). Trimming took 2 bases from V and 1 from J, leaving 6 bases between them. The CDR3 has 14 amino acids. Germline CDR1 is KGHSH and CDR2 is LQKENI. The DNA of the CDR3 is TGTGCCAGCTCACCAAGGGGTTCCTACAATGAGCAGTTCTTC. It codes for CASSPRGSYNEQFF.

The chain has TRBV30 and TRBJ1-4; 8 bases map to TRBD1. In germline, CDR1 is GTSNPN, CDR2 SVGIG (reference sequence). The CDR3 totals 15 residues. Trimming cost V 2 bases and J 4 bases; bases outside gene matches: 6. Written as DNA, the CDR3 is TGTGCCTGGAGTCTCGACAGGGGACATAATGAAAAACTGTTTTTT. This codes for CAWSLDRGHNEKLFF.

This chain's CDR3 is CASSLTGRADTQYF. CDR3 nucleotides: TGTGCCAGCAGCTTAACAGGGCGGGCAGATACGCAGTATTTT. The rearrangement links TRBV11-3 to TRBJ2-3, with D maybe TRBD1 (6 bases). This CDR3 region has 14 residues. Trimming cost V 2 bases and J 4 bases, with 10 bases left between them. Germline CDR1 and CDR2: SGHNT and YENEEA.

This chain links TRBV5-5 with TRBJ2-7; the D gene is possibly TRBD2 (5 bases). Per the germline V gene, CDR1 is SGHKS and CDR2 is YYEKEE (reference sequence). The CDR3 is made up of 16 amino acids. V lost 0 bases, J lost 0 bases, and 13 bases lay in between. The CDR3 sequence is CASSLEGGSYSYEQYF. Here the CDR3 DNA reads TGTGCCAGCAGCTTGGAGGGCGGGTCCTACTCCTACGAGCAGTACTTC.

V is TRBV19 and J is TRBJ1-6; unclear D gene. V was cut by 6 bases and J by 6 bases, with 15 bases left in between. The length of the CDR3 is 15 residues. Germline V lookup: CDR1 LNHDA, CDR2 SQIVND (reference sequence). CDR3: CASSPPTGLNSPLHF. CDR3 nucleotide sequence: TGTGCCAGTAGCCCCCCGACCGGACTTAATTCACCCCTCCACTTT.

This chain joins TRBV5-1 and TRBJ2-2; 15 bases line up with TRBD2. This CDR3 comprises 16 residues. The trim removed 4 bases at V and 4 bases at J, leaving 2 bases unmatched. CDR1 and CDR2 (germline): SGHRS, YFSETQ. CDR3 amino acids: CASSRGLAGGTGELFF. The CDR3 DNA sequence: TGCGCCAGCAGCCGGGGACTAGCGGGAGGCACCGGGGAGCTGTTTTTT.

The chain recombines TRBV19 with TRBJ2-1, with TRBD2 matching 13 bases. The CDR3 consists of 15 residues. V gave up 4 bases and J gave up 5 bases; unmatched junction bases: 2. CDR1 is LNHDA, CDR2 SQIVND, per germline (reference sequence). The CDR3 DNA is TGTGCCAGTAGTAGGGGGACTAGCGGGAACAATGAGCAGTTCTTC. Amino acid sequence: CASSRGTSGNNEQFF.